These T cell receptor beta chains were read from a single sample in a study of cytomegalovirus exposure and HLA in healthy donors. The data were produced by immunoSEQ multiplex PCR, yet TCRdb's version contains in-frame clones alone and is incomplete. The top ten hold about 2.7% of the sample, which has roughly 200,000 clones, 60% to 85% seen once. The sequencing sample was made of PBMCs. These TCRs come from a male donor in good health and CMV-seronegative. Both conserved end residues are part of each CDR3. Each record gives: clone size, D gene, V gene, CDR3 length, J gene, CDR3 protein, CDR3 DNA. D genes are given only for firm matches. Only part of the rows carry a size: once, few, many, or a class if the clone is expanded.

clone_size: NA; d_call: NA; v_call: TRBV6-5; cdr3_length: 11; j_call: TRBJ1-5; cdr3_aa: CASSPGVPQHF; cdr3_nt: TGTGCCAGCAGCCCGGGAGTCCCCCAGCATTTT
clone_size: NA; d_call: TRBD1; v_call: TRBV6-5; cdr3_length: 13; j_call: TRBJ2-5; cdr3_aa: CASTRQGQETQYF; cdr3_nt: TGTGCCAGCACGAGACAGGGTCAAGAGACCCAGTACTTC
clone_size: NA; d_call: TRBD2; v_call: TRBV15; cdr3_length: 16; j_call: TRBJ2-7; cdr3_aa: CATSSSSGTSVHEQYF; cdr3_nt: TGTGCCACCAGCAGTTCCTCGGGGACTAGCGTTCACGAGCAGTACTTC
clone_size: NA; d_call: NA; v_call: TRBV7-3; cdr3_length: 14; j_call: TRBJ1-1; cdr3_aa: CASSLQGSGTEAFF; cdr3_nt: TGTGCCAGCAGCTTACAGGGTAGTGGCACTGAAGCTTTCTTT
clone_size: NA; d_call: NA; v_call: TRBV15; cdr3_length: 13; j_call: TRBJ2-1; cdr3_aa: CATSSEYGNEQFF; cdr3_nt: TGTGCCACCAGCAGTGAGTACGGCAATGAGCAGTTCTTC
clone_size: NA; d_call: NA; v_call: TRBV16; cdr3_length: 15; j_call: TRBJ1-6; cdr3_aa: CASSQSMGGYSPLHF; cdr3_nt: TGTGCCAGCAGCCAATCGATGGGGGGGTATTCACCCCTCCACTTT
clone_size: NA; d_call: NA; v_call: TRBV20-1; cdr3_length: 11; j_call: TRBJ1-2; cdr3_aa: CSWRNYDGYTF; cdr3_nt: TGCAGCTGGCGGAACTATGATGGCTACACCTTC
clone_size: NA; d_call: TRBD2; v_call: TRBV11-2; cdr3_length: 17; j_call: TRBJ2-1; cdr3_aa: CASSLGPSGGALREQFF; cdr3_nt: TGTGCCAGCAGCTTAGGACCTAGCGGGGGGGCCCTGAGAGAGCAGTTCTTC
clone_size: NA; d_call: NA; v_call: TRBV14; cdr3_length: 12; j_call: TRBJ2-3; cdr3_aa: CASSPSLHTQYF; cdr3_nt: TGTGCCAGCAGCCCTTCCCTCCATACGCAGTATTTT
clone_size: NA; d_call: NA; v_call: TRBV4-1; cdr3_length: 14; j_call: TRBJ1-6; cdr3_aa: CASSQDRAGSPLHF; cdr3_nt: TGCGCCAGCAGCCAAGATCGGGCGGGCTCACCCCTCCACTTT
clone_size: NA; d_call: NA; v_call: TRBV30; cdr3_length: 13; j_call: TRBJ1-1; cdr3_aa: CAWSTGLNTEAFF; cdr3_nt: TGTGCCTGGAGTACAGGGTTGAACACTGAAGCTTTCTTT
clone_size: NA; d_call: NA; v_call: TRBV7-9; cdr3_length: 12; j_call: TRBJ2-4; cdr3_aa: CASSSAKNIQYF; cdr3_nt: TGTGCCAGCAGCTCTGCCAAAAACATTCAGTACTTC
clone_size: NA; d_call: NA; v_call: TRBV7-9; cdr3_length: 15; j_call: TRBJ1-5; cdr3_aa: CASSPGRQSRQPQHF; cdr3_nt: TGTGCCAGCAGCCCCGGCCGACAGTCCCGGCAGCCCCAGCATTTT
clone_size: NA; d_call: NA; v_call: TRBV30; cdr3_length: 13; j_call: TRBJ1-5; cdr3_aa: CAWSVQGRRPQHF; cdr3_nt: TGTGCCTGGAGTGTACAAGGTAGGAGGCCCCAGCATTTT
clone_size: NA; d_call: NA; v_call: TRBV6-5; cdr3_length: 12; j_call: TRBJ1-2; cdr3_aa: CASSPAEYGYTF; cdr3_nt: TGTGCCAGCAGCCCGGCGGAGTATGGCTACACCTTC
clone_size: NA; d_call: TRBD1; v_call: TRBV5-6; cdr3_length: 16; j_call: TRBJ2-5; cdr3_aa: CAIIPKEGARQETQYF; cdr3_nt: TGTGCGATAATCCCGAAAGAGGGGGCACGGCAAGAGACCCAGTACTTC
clone_size: NA; d_call: NA; v_call: TRBV5-4; cdr3_length: 14; j_call: TRBJ1-2; cdr3_aa: CASGLWGGNYGYTF; cdr3_nt: TGTGCCAGCGGCCTCTGGGGGGGTAACTATGGCTACACCTTC
clone_size: NA; d_call: NA; v_call: TRBV2; cdr3_length: 14; j_call: TRBJ2-7; cdr3_aa: CASRPTGSAYEQYF; cdr3_nt: TGTGCCAGCAGACCCACAGGTTCTGCCTACGAGCAGTACTTC
clone_size: NA; d_call: NA; v_call: TRBV28; cdr3_length: 14; j_call: TRBJ1-1; cdr3_aa: CASSFRGLRTEAFF; cdr3_nt: TGTGCCAGCAGTTTCCGAGGGCTTCGGACTGAAGCTTTCTTT
clone_size: few; d_call: TRBD2; v_call: TRBV19; cdr3_length: 16; j_call: TRBJ2-7; cdr3_aa: CASSIRGGTSGYEQYF; cdr3_nt: TGTGCCAGTAGTATACGGGGCGGGACTAGCGGTTACGAGCAGTACTTC
clone_size: few; d_call: NA; v_call: TRBV9; cdr3_length: 18; j_call: TRBJ2-3; cdr3_aa: CASSVTLRTPTWEDTQYF; cdr3_nt: TGTGCCAGCAGCGTGACGCTCCGGACTCCAACGTGGGAAGATACGCAGTATTTT
clone_size: NA; d_call: TRBD2; v_call: TRBV7-9; cdr3_length: 15; j_call: TRBJ2-3; cdr3_aa: CSSSPTSGIVDTQYF; cdr3_nt: TGTTCCAGCAGCCCGACTAGCGGGATCGTAGATACGCAGTATTTT
clone_size: NA; d_call: TRBD2; v_call: TRBV19; cdr3_length: 15; j_call: TRBJ2-7; cdr3_aa: CASSRTSGDFYEQYF; cdr3_nt: TGTGCCAGTAGCAGGACTAGCGGGGACTTCTACGAGCAGTACTTC
clone_size: NA; d_call: NA; v_call: TRBV7-7; cdr3_length: 14; j_call: TRBJ2-2; cdr3_aa: CASSLRRSTGELFF; cdr3_nt: TGTGCCAGCAGCTTACGAAGGAGCACCGGGGAGCTGTTTTTT
clone_size: NA; d_call: NA; v_call: TRBV5-1; cdr3_length: 14; j_call: TRBJ1-5; cdr3_aa: CASSLDYGNQPQHF; cdr3_nt: TGCGCCAGCAGCTTGGATTATGGCAATCAGCCCCAGCATTTT
clone_size: NA; d_call: NA; v_call: TRBV30; cdr3_length: 14; j_call: TRBJ1-5; cdr3_aa: CAWSVRGFRQPQHF; cdr3_nt: TGTGCCTGGAGTGTACGGGGGTTTCGACAGCCCCAGCATTTT
clone_size: few; d_call: TRBD1; v_call: TRBV6-5; cdr3_length: 13; j_call: TRBJ1-1; cdr3_aa: CASSPDRGLEAFF; cdr3_nt: TGTGCCAGCAGCCCAGACAGGGGGCTGGAAGCTTTCTTT